The TCR beta chain described here comes from a study of blood T cells in healthy people across ages. General study results and limits: PBMCs left unsorted prevented a conclusive naive versus antigen-experienced comparison.

Using a J-beta primer mix together with a sample-barcoded 5' primer, a second PCR was run for roughly 6 to 12 cycles. There were at least 3 million CDR3-containing paired-end reads obtained from each sample. TCRdb reprocessed the 5' RACE reads via MiXCR and lists one record per CDR3 protein. In the table there are 800,000 to 1,000,000 distinct CDR3 sequences, about 48% of which are singletons. Isolated PBMCs totaled at least 6.5 million in each sample. V was cut by 3 bases and J by 1 base, with 6 bases left in between. Germline loops: CDR1 PRHDT, CDR2 FYEKMQ (reference sequence). The CDR3 is 13 amino acids. As regards this clonotype: As yet, its antigen is unknown.

The sample taken for sequencing was blood. The receptor was isolated from a man aged 25 to 45 in good health. The V call is TRBV13, the J call TRBJ2-5; D gene ambiguous. CDR3 protein: CASSFRLQETQYF. The CDR3 bases are TGTGCCAGCAGCTTCAGGCTCCAAGAGACCCAGTACTTC.